This paragraph covers one T cell receptor (beta chain) sequence. What it recognizes is unknown. The data were taken from a study of T-cell reconstitution after alpha-beta-depleted transplantation in children. General study results and limits: Newly made T cells mostly supplied T-cell counts and diversity one year after transplant.

A library of TCRbeta sequences, prepared with unique molecular identifiers, was generated. Via MiXCR, TCRdb re-called the PCR reads, giving one row per CDR3 protein. The sample lists fewer than 750,000 distinct CDR3 sequences; 23% were seen once. This clonotype was sampled from a boy under two years old who had a stem cell transplant for acute myeloid leukemia, so the T cells may come from the graft donor. The sample in question was PBMCs, mostly from graft donor cells, obtained 360 days after TCRalphabeta/CD19-depleted stem cell transplant.

CDR3 bases: TGTGCCACCAGTGACTCGACAGTCGAACGTTTCAATGAGCAGTTCTTC. It codes for CATSDSTVERFNEQFF. The chain combines TRBV24-1 with TRBJ2-1; D may be TRBD1 (5 bases). The CDR3 spans 16 residues. V was clipped by 4 bases and J by 6 bases, with 18 bases between them. CDR1 KGHDR and CDR2 SFDVKD come from the germline V gene.